This section outlines one T cell receptor (beta chain) sequence together with its context. Its specificity is not known. This sample was included in a study of T cells in pancreatic ductal adenocarcinoma. Overall study findings and caveats: Mean clonality was around 0.11 in tumors and 0.065 to 0.075 in blood, not significantly different. Tumor samples had fewer productive templates and 7.5 to 9.5-fold fewer unique clonotypes than blood.

Surgery without prior neoadjuvant therapy was the treatment of the selected pancreatic ductal adenocarcinoma patients. Profiled with immunoSEQ multiplex PCR; TCRdb holds only in-frame clones, not every one. The data show 97,000 or so clones, about 95% seen once. Per germline, CDR1 MDHEN and CDR2 SYDVKM. Trimming took off 1 base at V and 7 bases at J, with 11 bases between the two ends. The CDR3 has 13 amino acids. The chain joins TRBV28 to TRBJ2-7; D perhaps matches TRBD1 (5 bases). The sequence derives from a human donor with pancreatic ductal adenocarcinoma. Sequenced material: PBMCs. The CDR3 reads CASSLSAGWEQYF. CDR3 in DNA: TGTGCCAGCAGTTTATCAGCAGGGTGGGAGCAGTACTTC.